The sequence of this T cell receptor (beta chain) was determined in a study of shared clonotypes between healthy human individuals. Study summary: A couple of women and a few men aged 18 to 49 served as donors.

V was cut by 3 bases and J by 2 bases, with 13 bases left in between. CDR3 size: 15 residues. Germline CDR1 and CDR2: SGHAT and FQNNGV. The investigators split CD4+ cells into a CD45RA+ naive subset and a CD45RA-negative memory subset. Study-wide results and limits: Shared clonotypes: 4.5% to 6% naive CD4, about 3.5% naive CD8, 2.3% memory CD4, approximately 0.37% memory CD8.

This clone was found once. Its antigen is not identified. Sorted-subset replicate PCRs used 200 ng of genomic DNA. This amount corresponded to 33,000 or so T cell genomes. Produced via immunoSEQ multiplex PCR; TCRdb's table is partial and in-frame only. Found here are over a million clones, roughly 74% of them singletons; the top ten hold roughly 0.57%. The chain has TRBV11-2 and TRBJ1-2, with unresolved D. The TCR sequence derives from a young man in good health. Some clones in this sample may be carry-over from other donors' samples. Source material: memory CD4+ T cells from PBMCs. Indicated subset: CD45RA-negative fraction. The CDR3 DNA follows: TGTGCCAGCAGCTTTAGTTTGGCAGCGAACTATGGCTACACCTTC. Amino acid sequence: CASSFSLAANYGYTF.